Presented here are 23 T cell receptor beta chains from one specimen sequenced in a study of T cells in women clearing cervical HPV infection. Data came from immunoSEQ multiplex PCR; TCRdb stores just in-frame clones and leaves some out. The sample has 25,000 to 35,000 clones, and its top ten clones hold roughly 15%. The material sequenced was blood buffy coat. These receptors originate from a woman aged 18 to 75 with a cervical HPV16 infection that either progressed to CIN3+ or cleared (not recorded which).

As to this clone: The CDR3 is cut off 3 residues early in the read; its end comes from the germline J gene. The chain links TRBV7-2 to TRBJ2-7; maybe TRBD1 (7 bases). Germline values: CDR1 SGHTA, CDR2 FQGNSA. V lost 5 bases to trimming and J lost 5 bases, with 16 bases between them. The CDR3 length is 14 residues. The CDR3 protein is CASSKQGTEDEQYF. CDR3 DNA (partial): TGTGCCAGCAGCAAACAGGGGACTGAGGACGAG.

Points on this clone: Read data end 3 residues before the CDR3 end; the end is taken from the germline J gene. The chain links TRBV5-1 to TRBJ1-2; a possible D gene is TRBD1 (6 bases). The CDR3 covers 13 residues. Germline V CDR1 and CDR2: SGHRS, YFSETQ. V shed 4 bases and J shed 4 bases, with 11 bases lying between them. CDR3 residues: CASSPGGGYGYTF. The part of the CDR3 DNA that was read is TGCGCCAGCAGCCCTGGAGGGGGCTATGGC.

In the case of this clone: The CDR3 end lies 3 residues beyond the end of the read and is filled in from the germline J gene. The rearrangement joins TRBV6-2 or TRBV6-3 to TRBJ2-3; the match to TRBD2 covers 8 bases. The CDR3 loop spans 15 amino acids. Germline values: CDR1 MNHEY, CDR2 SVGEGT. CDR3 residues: CASSLDAGGLETQYF. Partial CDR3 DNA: TGTGCCAGCAGTTTAGACGCGGGGGGACTGGAGACG.

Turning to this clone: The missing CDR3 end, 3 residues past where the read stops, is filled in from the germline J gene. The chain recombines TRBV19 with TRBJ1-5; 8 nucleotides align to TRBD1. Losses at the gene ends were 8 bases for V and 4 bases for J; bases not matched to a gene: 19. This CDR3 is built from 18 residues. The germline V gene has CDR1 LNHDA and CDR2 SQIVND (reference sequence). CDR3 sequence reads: CASWSQGAATVGNQPQHF. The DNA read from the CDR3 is TGTGCCAGTTGGTCGCAGGGGGCTGCTACTGTGGGAAATCAGCCC.

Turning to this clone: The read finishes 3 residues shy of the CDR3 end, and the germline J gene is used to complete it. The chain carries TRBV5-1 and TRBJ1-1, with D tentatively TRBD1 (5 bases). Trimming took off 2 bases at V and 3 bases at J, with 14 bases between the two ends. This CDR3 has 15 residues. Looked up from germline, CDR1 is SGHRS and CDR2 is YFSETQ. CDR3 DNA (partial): TGCGCCAGCAGCTTTCGGGGGGGATCGTACACTGAA. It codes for CASSFRGGSYTE. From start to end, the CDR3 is CASSFRGGSYTEAFF.

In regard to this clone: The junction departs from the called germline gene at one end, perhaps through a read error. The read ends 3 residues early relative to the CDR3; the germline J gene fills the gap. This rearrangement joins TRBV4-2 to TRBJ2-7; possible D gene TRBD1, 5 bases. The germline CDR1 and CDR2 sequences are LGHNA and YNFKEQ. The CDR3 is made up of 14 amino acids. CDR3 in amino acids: CASSQYRNSYEQYF. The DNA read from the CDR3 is TGCGCCAGCAGCCAATACAGGAACTCCTACGAG.

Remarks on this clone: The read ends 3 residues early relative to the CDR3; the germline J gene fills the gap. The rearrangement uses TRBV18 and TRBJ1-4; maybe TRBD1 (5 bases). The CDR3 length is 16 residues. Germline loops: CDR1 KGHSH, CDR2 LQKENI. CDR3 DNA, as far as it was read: TGTGCCAGCTCACCTCCTGGGCGTTCTGGGGCCAACGTA. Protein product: CASSPPGRSGANV. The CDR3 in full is CASSPPGRSGANVLFF.

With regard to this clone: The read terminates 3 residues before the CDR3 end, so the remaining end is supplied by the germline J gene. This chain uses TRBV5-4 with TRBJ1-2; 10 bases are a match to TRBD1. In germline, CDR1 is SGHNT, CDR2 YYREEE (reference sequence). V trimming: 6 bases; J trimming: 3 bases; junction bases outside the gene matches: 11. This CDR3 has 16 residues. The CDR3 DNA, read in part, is TGTGCCAGCACCCTTGGAGGGACAGGGGTTCACTATGGC. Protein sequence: CASTLGGTGVHYG. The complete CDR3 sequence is CASTLGGTGVHYGYTF.

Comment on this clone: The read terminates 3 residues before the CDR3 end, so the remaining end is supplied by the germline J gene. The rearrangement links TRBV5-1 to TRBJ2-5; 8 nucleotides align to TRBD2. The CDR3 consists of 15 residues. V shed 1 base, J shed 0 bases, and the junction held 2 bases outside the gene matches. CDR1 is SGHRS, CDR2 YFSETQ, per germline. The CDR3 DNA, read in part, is TGCGCCAGCAGCTTGATGCGGGGGGACCAAGAGACC. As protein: CASSLMRGDQET. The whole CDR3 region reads CASSLMRGDQETQYF.

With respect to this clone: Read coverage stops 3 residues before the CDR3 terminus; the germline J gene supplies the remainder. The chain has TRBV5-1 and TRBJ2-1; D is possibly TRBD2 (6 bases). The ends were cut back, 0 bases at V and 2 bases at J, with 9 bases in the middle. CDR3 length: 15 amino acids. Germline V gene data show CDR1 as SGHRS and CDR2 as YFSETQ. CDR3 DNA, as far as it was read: TGCGCCAGCAGCTTGGGTGCGGGGCCCTACAATGAG. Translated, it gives CASSLGAGPYNE. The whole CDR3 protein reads CASSLGAGPYNEQFF.

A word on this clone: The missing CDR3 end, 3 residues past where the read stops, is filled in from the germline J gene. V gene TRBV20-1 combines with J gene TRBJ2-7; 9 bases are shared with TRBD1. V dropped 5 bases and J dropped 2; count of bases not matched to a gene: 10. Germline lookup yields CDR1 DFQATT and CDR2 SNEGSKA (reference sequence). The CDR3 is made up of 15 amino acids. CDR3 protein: CSALAGTGSPYEQYF. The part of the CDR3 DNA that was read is TGCAGTGCTCTTGCCGGGACAGGGTCCCCCTACGAG.

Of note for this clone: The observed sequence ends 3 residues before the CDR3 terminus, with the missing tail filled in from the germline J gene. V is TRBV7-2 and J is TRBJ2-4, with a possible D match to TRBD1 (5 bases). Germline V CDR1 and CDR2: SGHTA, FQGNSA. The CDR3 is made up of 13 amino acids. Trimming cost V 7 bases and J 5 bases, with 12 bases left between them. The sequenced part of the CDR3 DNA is TGTGCCAGCACCTTCCAAGGGGAAAACATT. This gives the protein CASTFQGENI. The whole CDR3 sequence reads CASTFQGENIQYF.

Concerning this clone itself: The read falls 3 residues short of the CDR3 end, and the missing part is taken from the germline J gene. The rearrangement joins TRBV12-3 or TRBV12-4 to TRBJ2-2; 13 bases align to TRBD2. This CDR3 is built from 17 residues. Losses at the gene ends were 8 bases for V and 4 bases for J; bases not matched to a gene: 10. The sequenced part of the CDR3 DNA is TGTGCCAGCTTCTCAGGACTAGCGGGAGTAGGCACCGGGGAG. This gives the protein CASFSGLAGVGTGE. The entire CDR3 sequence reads CASFSGLAGVGTGELFF.

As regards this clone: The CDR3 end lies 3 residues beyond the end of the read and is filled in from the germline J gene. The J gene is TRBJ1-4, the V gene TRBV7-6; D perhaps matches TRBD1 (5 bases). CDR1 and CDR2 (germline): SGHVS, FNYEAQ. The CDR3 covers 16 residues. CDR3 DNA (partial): TGTGCCAGCAGCTTAGACAGGCACTCTGGGGCCAACGTA. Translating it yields CASSLDRHSGANV. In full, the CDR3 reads CASSLDRHSGANVLFF.

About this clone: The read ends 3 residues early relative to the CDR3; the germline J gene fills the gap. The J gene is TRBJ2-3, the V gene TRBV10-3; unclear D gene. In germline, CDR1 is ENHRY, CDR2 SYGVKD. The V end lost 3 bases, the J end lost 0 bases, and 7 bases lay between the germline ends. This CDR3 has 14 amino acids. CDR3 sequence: CAISDRVSTDTQYF. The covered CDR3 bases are TGTGCCATCAGTGATCGGGTTAGCACAGATACG.

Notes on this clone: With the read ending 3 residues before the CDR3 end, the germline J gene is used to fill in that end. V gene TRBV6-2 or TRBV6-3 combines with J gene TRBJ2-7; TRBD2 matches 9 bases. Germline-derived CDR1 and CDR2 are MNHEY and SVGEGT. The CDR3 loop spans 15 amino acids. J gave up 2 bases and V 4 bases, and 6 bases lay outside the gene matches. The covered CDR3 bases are TGTGCCAGCAGTTTCTTAGCGGGAGAAACCTACGAG. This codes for CASSFLAGETYE. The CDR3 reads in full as CASSFLAGETYEQYF.

The CDR3 region is CASSIVGTDTYTF. The sequenced CDR3 bases are TGTGCCAGTAGTATAGTGGGGACAGATACC. This chain links TRBV19 with TRBJ1-2, with 7 bases fitting TRBD1. The read stops 3 residues short of the end of the CDR3; the missing end is completed from the germline J gene. Looked up from germline, CDR1 is LNHDA and CDR2 is SQIVND (reference sequence). The CDR3 extends over 13 amino acids.

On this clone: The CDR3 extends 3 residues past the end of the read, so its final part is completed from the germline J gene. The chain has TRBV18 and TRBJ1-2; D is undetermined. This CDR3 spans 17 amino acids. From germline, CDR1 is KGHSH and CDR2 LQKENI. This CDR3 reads CASSPPAPSKGTDTYTF. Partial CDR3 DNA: TGTGCCAGCTCACCACCGGCTCCGAGTAAGGGCACAGATACC.

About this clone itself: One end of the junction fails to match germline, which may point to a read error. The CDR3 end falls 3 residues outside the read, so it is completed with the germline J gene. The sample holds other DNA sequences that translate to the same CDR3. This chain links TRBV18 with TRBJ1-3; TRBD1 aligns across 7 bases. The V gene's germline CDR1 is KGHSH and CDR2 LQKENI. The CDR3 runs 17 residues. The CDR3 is CASSPPVDRASGNTIYF. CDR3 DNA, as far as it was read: TGTGCCAGCTCACCACCGGTTGACAGGGCCTCTGGAAACACA. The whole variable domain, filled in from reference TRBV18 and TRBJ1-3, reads NAGVMQNPRHLVRRRGQEARLRCSPMKGHSHVYWYRQLPEEGLKFMVYLQKENIIDESGMPKERFSAEFPKEGPSILRIQQVVRGDSAAYFCASSPPVDRASGNTIYFGEGSWLTVV.

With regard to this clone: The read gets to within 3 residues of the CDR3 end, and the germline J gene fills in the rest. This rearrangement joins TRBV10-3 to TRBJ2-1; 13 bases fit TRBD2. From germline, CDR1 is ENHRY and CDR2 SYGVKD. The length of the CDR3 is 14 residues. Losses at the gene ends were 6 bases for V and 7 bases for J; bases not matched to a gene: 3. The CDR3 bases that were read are TGTGCCATCAGGACTAGCGGGGGGTTAAATGAG. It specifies CAIRTSGGLNE. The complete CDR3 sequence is CAIRTSGGLNEQFF.

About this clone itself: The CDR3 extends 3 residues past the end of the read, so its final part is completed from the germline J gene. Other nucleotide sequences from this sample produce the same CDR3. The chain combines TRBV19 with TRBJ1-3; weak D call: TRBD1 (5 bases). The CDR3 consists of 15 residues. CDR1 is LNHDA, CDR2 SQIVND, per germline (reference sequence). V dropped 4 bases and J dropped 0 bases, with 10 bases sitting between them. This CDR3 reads CASSNQGYSGNTIYF. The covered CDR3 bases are TGTGCCAGTAGTAACCAGGGATACTCTGGAAACACC.

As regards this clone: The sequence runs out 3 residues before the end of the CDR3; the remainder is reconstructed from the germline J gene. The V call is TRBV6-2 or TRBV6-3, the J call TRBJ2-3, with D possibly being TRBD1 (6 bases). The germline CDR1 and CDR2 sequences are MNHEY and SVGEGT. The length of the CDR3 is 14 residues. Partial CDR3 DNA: TGTGCCAGCAATATCGGACAGTCGCATCAGCCG. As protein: CASNIGQSHQP. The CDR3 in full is CASNIGQSHQPQYF.

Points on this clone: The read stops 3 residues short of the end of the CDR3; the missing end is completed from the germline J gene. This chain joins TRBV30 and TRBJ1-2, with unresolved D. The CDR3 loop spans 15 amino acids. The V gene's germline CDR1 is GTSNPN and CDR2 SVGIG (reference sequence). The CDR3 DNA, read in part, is TGTGCCTGGAGTTTAGCTAGTTTGTTTGCAGATACC. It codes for CAWSLASLFADT. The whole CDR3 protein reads CAWSLASLFADTYTF.